This T cell receptor (beta chain) appears in the sequencing data of a study of Tregs in tolerant kidney transplant recipients (dated by TCRdb to 2018 to 2020). At the level of the whole study: The study used TCRbeta sequencing to identify donor-specific regulatory T cells before combined kidney and bone marrow transplantation, then tracked those cells after transplant.

Related donors were used in the transplants with nonmyeloablative bone marrow transplantation, and mixed chimerism was transient in the human trials. Thawed PBMCs were FACS-sorted into unstimulated Tregs (CD4+CD25+CD127-), CD4+ non-Tregs (CD4+CD25-), CD4 cells and CD8 cells. Patients were a few combined kidney and bone marrow transplant recipients from the ITN036ST trial, and only these trial subjects had samples available. Healthy control blood was separated into PBMCs by Ficoll density gradient and cryopreserved, and patient PBMCs were collected both before and after transplant. Paper-wide results and their limitations: Expanding Tregs with activated donor B cells appeared to identify the most biologically relevant and donor-specific TCRbeta repertoire. Although technical replication error seemed to be minimal, the question of biological reproducibility was not addressed directly. The study was constrained by small patient numbers, and validation of the findings is required in larger populations and under other immunosuppression protocols. Donor-specific Treg expansion was found to exceed global Treg expansion in tolerant patients, suggesting antigen-driven rather than nonspecific expansion. PCR primers changed over time for some patients, so nucleotide-level comparison across those patients' samples was not possible.

For TCRbeta CDR3 sequencing, genomic DNA from the sorted cells was extracted using the QIAGEN DNeasy Blood and Tissue Kit. High-throughput TCRbeta CDR3 sequencing, which included PCR amplification with bias correction and internal controls, was done commercially through immunoSEQ. The original methods were these. Unique productive TCRbeta sequences were defined by CDR3 nucleotide sequence when primers matched and otherwise by CDR3 amino acid sequence together with Vbeta and Jbeta genes. To correct for sorting error, sequences found in more than one sorted population at a frequency ratio of 2:1 or less were discarded, and the remaining shared sequences were assigned to the population with the higher frequency. A sequence counted as donor-reactive if, in CFSE-low cells, the sequence had a frequency of at least 0.01% and was expanded at least 5-fold compared with unstimulated cells. Jensen-Shannon divergence, calculated on the top 100 TCRbeta sequences ranked by frequency, was used to quantify repertoire divergence. For samples with multiple sequencing runs, sorting error was corrected separately for each run before the runs were pooled. The table was pulled from immuneACCESS by TCRdb, which kept in-frame rearrangements only. Such tables lose some clones; where checked, under half of the loss comes from unresolved V genes, and the rest has no known cause. That table furnishes V, J and clone size, whereas the DNA furnished D and trimming. The sample table holds tens of thousands of clones, of which 80% to 95% were seen once. Of the sample, 1.6% falls within the top ten clones.

This clone has more than one count but fewer than ten. Its antigen has not been determined. No per-base quality is available; no much larger clone lies one base away. The sample was CD4+ T cells from blood (PBMCs), taken 12 months after the transplant. The sequence was obtained from a human patient who received a combined kidney and bone marrow transplant. After a transplant, the graft donor may have provided part of the T cells.

The nucleotides read TGCGCCAGCAGCTTGAGGGGGCAAGATGAAAAACTGTTTTTT. This sequence encodes CASSLRGQDEKLFF. The chain is encoded by TRBV5-1 joined to TRBJ1-4, and 7 bases in between align with TRBD1. Unmatched junction bases come to 3, with V trimmed by 1 base and J by 6 bases. The CDR3 covers 14 residues, taking in both the cysteine and the phenylalanine. Of all the DNA, just the CDR3 is kept, 42 bases in frame from base 1. Reading the germline V gene gives CDR1 SGHRS and CDR2 YFSETQ.